The 15 T cell receptor beta chains given below trace back to one sample, sequenced in a study of T cell responses to AZD1222 COVID-19 vaccine. The protocol was immunoSEQ multiplex PCR, while the TCRdb copy is restricted to in-frame clones and leaves out a portion. This sample contains around 150,000 clones. The sequenced material came from peripheral blood. The receptors originated from an adult in good health.

The J gene is TRBJ2-7, the V gene TRBV7-3, with D possibly matching TRBD1 (6 bases). Trimming took 2 bases from V and 6 from J, leaving 17 bases between them. Germline V gene sequence: CDR1 SGHTA, CDR2 FQGTGA. CDR3 length: 15 amino acids. CDR3 sequence (DNA): TGTGCCAGCAGCTTATTCCCGACAGGCTGGAGCGAGCAGTACTTC. Amino acid sequence: CASSLFPTGWSEQYF. The full variable domain, its missing parts supplied by reference TRBV7-3 and TRBJ2-7, is GAGVSQTPSNKVTEKGKYVELRCDPISGHTALYWYRQSLGQGPEFLIYFQGTGAADDSGLPNDRFFAVRPEGSVSTLKIQRTERGDSAVYLCASSLFPTGWSEQYFGPGTRLTVT.

The chain joins TRBV4-1 to TRBJ1-2; possibly TRBD1 for D (5 bases). Trimming removed 1 base from V and 4 bases from J, with 22 bases in between. Germline CDR1 is MGHRA and CDR2 is YSYEKL. This CDR3 spans 18 amino acids. The CDR3 spells CASSQAGVWGSGIYGYTF. CDR3 nucleotides: TGCGCCAGCAGCCAAGCGGGTGTGTGGGGTTCAGGGATCTATGGCTACACCTTC.

This rearrangement joins TRBV25-1 to TRBJ2-2; unclear D gene. V dropped 2 bases and J dropped 0 bases, with 16 bases sitting between them. The germline V gene encodes CDR1 MGHDK and CDR2 SYGVNS. The length of the CDR3 is 18 residues. The CDR3 here is CASSEVGRPPSNTGELFF. Here the CDR3 DNA reads TGTGCCAGCAGTGAAGTGGGCAGACCCCCCTCGAACACCGGGGAGCTGTTTTTT.

The chain joins TRBV3-1 (or the pseudogene TRBV3-2) to TRBJ2-1; 8 bases are a match to TRBD2. The CDR3 totals 17 residues. V trimming: 3 bases; J trimming: 6 bases; junction bases outside the gene matches: 13. Per germline, CDR1 LGHDT and CDR2 YNNKEL (reference sequence). The CDR3 DNA follows: TGTGCCAGCAGCCAGTGGGGAACGGGGACTAGTGGCAATGAGCAGTTCTTC. Protein: CASSQWGTGTSGNEQFF.

The chain recombines TRBV7-3 with TRBJ2-2; perhaps TRBD1 as D (5 bases). CDR1 and CDR2 (germline): SGHTA, FQGTGA. The CDR3 covers 14 residues. With 4 bases removed from V and 1 base from J, the gap between germline ends came to 7 bases. The CDR3 region has the DNA TGTGCCAGCAGCTCCCAGGGGAACACCGGGGAGCTGTTTTTT. It is translated as CASSSQGNTGELFF.

A word on this clone: The junction departs from the called germline gene at one end, perhaps through a read error. This rearrangement joins TRBV25-1 to TRBJ2-7; D is ambiguous. Per the germline V gene, CDR1 is MGHDK and CDR2 is SYGVNS. This CDR3 spans 12 amino acids. The CDR3: CASSEWVPTRHF. Written as DNA, the CDR3 is TGTGCCAGCAGTGAATGGGTCCCCACACGTCACTTC.

The CDR3 protein is CASSLRYQDQPQHF. CDR3 nucleotide sequence: TGTGCCAGCAGTTTAAGGTACCAAGATCAGCCCCAGCATTTT. This rearrangement joins TRBV27 to TRBJ1-5; D call uncertain. Germline lookup yields CDR1 MNHEY and CDR2 SMNVEV (reference sequence). CDR3 length: 14 residues. The V end was cut by 2 bases, the J end by 5 bases, with 10 bases between.

The chain joins TRBV19 to TRBJ2-1, with no clear D. The CDR3 length is 13 residues. From germline, CDR1 is LNHDA and CDR2 SQIVND (reference sequence). The DNA for the CDR3 is TGTGCGACAAAATTTGGGGATCCCAATGAGCAGTTCTTC. This gives the protein CATKFGDPNEQFF.

V gene TRBV6-5 combines with J gene TRBJ2-7; 7 bases fit TRBD1. The CDR3 consists of 15 residues. In germline, CDR1 is MNHEY, CDR2 SVGAGI. V shed 0 bases and J 2 bases; nucleotides not matched to a gene: 4. CDR3 DNA: TGTGCCAGCAGTTACTCGGGACAGAAAGCCTACGAGCAGTACTTC. It yields the protein CASSYSGQKAYEQYF.

V and J are TRBV15 and TRBJ2-1, with D tentatively TRBD1 (6 bases). This CDR3 is built from 15 residues. Germline CDR1 reads LNHNV; CDR2 reads YYDKDF (reference sequence). Trimming stripped 1 base from V and 2 bases from J, with 9 bases between. The CDR3 protein is CATSRAGTTYNEQFF. CDR3 DNA sequence: TGTGCCACCAGCAGAGCCGGGACAACCTACAATGAGCAGTTCTTC.

J is TRBJ1-2 and V is TRBV19; TRBD1 aligns across 8 bases. V shed 6 bases, J shed 1 base, and the junction held 16 bases outside the gene matches. This CDR3 is 18 amino acids long. Germline V gives CDR1 LNHDA, CDR2 SQIVND (reference sequence). As DNA, the CDR3 is TGTGCCAGTAGGCCCAGGGGGCTCGGAGAAGGGGTTAACTATGGCTACACCTTC. Translation gives CASRPRGLGEGVNYGYTF.

The rearrangement links TRBV28 to TRBJ1-6; unclear D gene. The CDR3 has 12 amino acids. Between the trimmed V and J ends, which lost 6 bases and 10 bases, there was a span of 10 bases. Germline CDR1 and CDR2: MDHEN and SYDVKM. This CDR3 reads CASRGPESPLHF. Written as DNA, the CDR3 is TGTGCCAGCAGAGGCCCCGAGTCACCCCTCCACTTT.

V usage is TRBV29-1 and J usage is TRBJ2-1, with D possibly matching TRBD2 (5 bases). The length of the CDR3 is 14 residues. Germline-derived CDR1 and CDR2 are SQVTM and ANQGSEA. The V gene lost 3 bases and the J gene lost 2 bases, with 11 bases spanning the gap. The CDR3 sequence is CSVDPDSPYNEQFF. In nucleotides, the CDR3 is TGCAGCGTTGACCCGGACTCCCCCTACAATGAGCAGTTCTTC.

The chain is built from TRBV3-1 (or the pseudogene TRBV3-2) and TRBJ1-3; 9 nucleotides match TRBD1. The CDR3 runs 18 residues. V lost 3 bases, J lost 1 base, and 10 bases stayed unmatched. Germline loops: CDR1 LGHDT, CDR2 YNNKEL (reference sequence). As DNA, the CDR3 is TGTGCCAGCAGCCATGGACAGGGGTTAATCGCTTCTGGAAACACCATATATTTT. It is translated as CASSHGQGLIASGNTIYF.

The chain links TRBV7-2 to TRBJ1-6; D is perhaps TRBD1 (5 bases). V gave up 1 base and J gave up 7 bases, with 14 bases separating them. Germline V lookup: CDR1 SGHTA, CDR2 FQGNSA. The CDR3 has 16 amino acids. The CDR3 DNA sequence: TGTGCCAGCAGCTTAGGGACTTTGGGGCACAATTCACCCCTCCACTTT. Amino acids: CASSLGTLGHNSPLHF.